This T cell receptor beta chain appears in the sequencing data of a study of cytomegalovirus exposure and HLA in healthy donors. Unmatched junction bases numbered 5, after V lost 1 base and J lost 3 bases. This CDR3 spans 17 amino acids. CDR1 and CDR2 (germline): SGHAT, FQDESV (reference sequence). About this clone itself: Its matching antigen is unknown.

Both 60 Vbeta primers and 13 Jbeta primers went into the PCR. The method was immunoSEQ multiplex PCR; TCRdb's version includes in-frame clones alone and lacks a portion of them. The sample records 93,000 or so clones, 79% being singletons. General study results and limits: Most observed TCR sequences were rare, whereas some public TCRs were detected in many donors. Immune exposure information comprised only CMV serostatus. A later analysis found common viral pathogens apparently linked to several of the most significant clusters.

The sample was PBMCs. The sequence derives from a man aged 45-65 years in good health and CMV-seropositive. The J gene is TRBJ2-2, the V gene TRBV11-1; 10 bases fit TRBD2. CDR3 region: CASSLGASGSDTGELFF. DNA of the CDR3: TGTGCCAGCAGCTTAGGAGCTAGCGGGAGTGACACCGGGGAGCTGTTTTTT.